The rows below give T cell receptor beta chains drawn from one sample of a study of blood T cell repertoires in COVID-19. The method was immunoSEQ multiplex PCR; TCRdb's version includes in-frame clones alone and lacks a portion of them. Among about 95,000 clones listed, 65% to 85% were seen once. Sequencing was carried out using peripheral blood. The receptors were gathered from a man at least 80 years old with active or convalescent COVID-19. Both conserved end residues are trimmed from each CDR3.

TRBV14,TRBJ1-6,ASSQVISGSPLH
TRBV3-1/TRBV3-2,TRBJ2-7,AAGSSYEQY
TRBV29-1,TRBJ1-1,SVVLQGARGTEAF
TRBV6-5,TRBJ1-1,ASSSPWWGEHTEAF
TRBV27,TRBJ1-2,ASSLFWRGDRVNYGYT
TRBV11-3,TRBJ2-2,ASSLFGDTGELF
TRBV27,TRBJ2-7,ASSLIPPGYEQY
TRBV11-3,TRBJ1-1,ASSPRVNTEAF
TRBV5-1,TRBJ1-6,ASSPGTGGISYNSPLH
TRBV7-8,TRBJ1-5,ASSGGTGDDQPQH
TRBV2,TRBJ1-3,ASTARRSSGNTIY
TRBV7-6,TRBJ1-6,ASSQRPGNNSPLH
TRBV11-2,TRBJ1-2,ASSLDPINREGYGYT
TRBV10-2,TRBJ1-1,ASSKDRVRGTNTEAF
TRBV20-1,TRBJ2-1,SASSPWRGGYNEQF
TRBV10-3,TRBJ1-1,AISEEGVIYGVNTEAF
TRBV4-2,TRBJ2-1,ASSHFRAGRNEQF
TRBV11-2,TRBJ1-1,ASSFWEGDTEAF
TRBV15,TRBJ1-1,ATSRESGITEAF
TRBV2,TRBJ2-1,ASRWGTSGGHNEQF
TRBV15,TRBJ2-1,ATSRWPAGGPRTYNEQF
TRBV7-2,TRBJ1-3,ASSQIPQGSGNTIY
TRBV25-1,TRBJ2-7,ASSHRDWIGNEQY
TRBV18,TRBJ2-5,ASSPRQGETQY
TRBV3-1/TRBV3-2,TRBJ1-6,ASSPDKWNSPLH
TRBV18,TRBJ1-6,ASSPRVPGQGNSPLH
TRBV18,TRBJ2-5,ASSPFSQKGETQY
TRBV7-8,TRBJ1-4,ASSLAVGLKEKLF
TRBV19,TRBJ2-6,ASSIPGFGSGANVLT
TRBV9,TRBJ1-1,ASSRGRDTEAF
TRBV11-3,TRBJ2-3,ASSASRDGGMDTQY
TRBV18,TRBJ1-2,ASSPRGLTDLYT
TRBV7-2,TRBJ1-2,ASRSTGGRNYGYT
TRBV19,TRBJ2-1,ASSVSGGARGEQF
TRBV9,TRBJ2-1,ASSVDASGGAVNEQF
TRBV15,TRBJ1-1,ATSRAGTGGFGTEAF
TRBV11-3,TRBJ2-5,ASSTTLDQETQY